Sequencing of this T cell receptor (beta chain) was carried out in a study of glioma-infiltrating T cells after dendritic cell vaccination. CDR3 length: 14 residues. Trimming removed 2 bases from V and 2 bases from J, with 6 bases in between. Germline lookup yields CDR1 LNHDA and CDR2 SQIVND (reference sequence). Remarks on this clone: What it binds is unknown.

Study results and limitations: Estimated pretreatment TIL content predicted outcome after dendritic cell vaccination.

Some clones are missing from TCRdb's copy, which holds only in-frame ones; the method was immunoSEQ multiplex PCR. The sample comprises 40,000 or so clones, 82% of which are singletons, and roughly 7.7% rests with the top ten. The chain links TRBV19 to TRBJ2-2; possibly TRBD1 for D (5 bases). The sequence came from a human donor with glioblastoma. Sequencing was performed on blood, taken before dendritic cell vaccination. The CDR3 loop is CASSIQGNTGELFF. The CDR3 nucleotides read TGTGCCAGTAGTATACAGGGTAACACCGGGGAGCTGTTTTTT.